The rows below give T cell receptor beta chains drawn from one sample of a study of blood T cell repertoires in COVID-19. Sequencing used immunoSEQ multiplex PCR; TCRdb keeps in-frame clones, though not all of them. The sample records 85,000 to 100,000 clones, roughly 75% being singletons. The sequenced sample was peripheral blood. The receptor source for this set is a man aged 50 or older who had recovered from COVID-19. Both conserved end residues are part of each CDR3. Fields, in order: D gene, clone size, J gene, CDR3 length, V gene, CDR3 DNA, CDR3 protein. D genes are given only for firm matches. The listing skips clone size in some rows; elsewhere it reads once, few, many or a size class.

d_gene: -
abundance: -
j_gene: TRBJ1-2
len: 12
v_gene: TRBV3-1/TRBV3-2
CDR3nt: TGTGCCAGCAGCTTTTCACAGCATGGCTACACCTTC
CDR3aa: CASSFSQHGYTF

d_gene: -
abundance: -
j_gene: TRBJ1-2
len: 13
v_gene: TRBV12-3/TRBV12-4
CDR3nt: TGTGCCAGCAGTGACACTGATCTCTATGGCTACACCTTC
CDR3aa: CASSDTDLYGYTF

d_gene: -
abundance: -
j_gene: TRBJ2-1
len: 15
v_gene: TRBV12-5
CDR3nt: TGTGCTAGTGTACGAAGACTAGTTGCCTACAATGAGCAGTTCTTC
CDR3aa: CASVRRLVAYNEQFF

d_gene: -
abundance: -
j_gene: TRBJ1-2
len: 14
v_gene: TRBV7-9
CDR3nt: TGTGCCAGCAGCTTAGCTCAGGGGAGCTATGGCTACACCTTC
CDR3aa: CASSLAQGSYGYTF

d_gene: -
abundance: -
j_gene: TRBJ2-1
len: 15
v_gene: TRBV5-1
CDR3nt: TGCGCCAGCAGCCTCCGGGACTCCCGGTACAATGAGCAGTTCTTC
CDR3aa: CASSLRDSRYNEQFF

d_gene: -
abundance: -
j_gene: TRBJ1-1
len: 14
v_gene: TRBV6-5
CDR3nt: TGTGCCAGCAGTACTGCCGGGTCCAGCACTGAAGCTTTCTTT
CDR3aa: CASSTAGSSTEAFF

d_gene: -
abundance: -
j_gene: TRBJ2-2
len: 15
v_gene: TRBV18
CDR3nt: TGTGCCAGCTCACCTTCTAGCGCGAACACCGGGGAGCTGTTTTTT
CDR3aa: CASSPSSANTGELFF

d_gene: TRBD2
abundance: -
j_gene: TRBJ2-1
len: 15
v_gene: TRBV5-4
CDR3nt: TGTGCCAGCAGCTTCAGCGGGGGGGCCTACAATGAGCAGTTCTTC
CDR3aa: CASSFSGGAYNEQFF

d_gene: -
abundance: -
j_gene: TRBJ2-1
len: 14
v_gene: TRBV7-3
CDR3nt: TGTGCCAGCTCCCTGGGCGGGGTCTACAATGAGCAGTTCTTC
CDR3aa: CASSLGGVYNEQFF

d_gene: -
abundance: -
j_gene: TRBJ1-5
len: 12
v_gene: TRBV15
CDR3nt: TGTGCCACCAGCAGAGATTCACAGCCCCAGCATTTT
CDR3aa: CATSRDSQPQHF

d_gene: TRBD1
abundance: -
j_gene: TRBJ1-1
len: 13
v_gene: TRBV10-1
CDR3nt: TGCGCCAGTTACGACAGGGACAACACTGAAGCTTTCTTT
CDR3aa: CASYDRDNTEAFF

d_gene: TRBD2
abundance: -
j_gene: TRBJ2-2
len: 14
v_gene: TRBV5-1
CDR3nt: TGCGCCAGCAGTCGCGGGGGGGCCACCGGGGAGCTGTTTTTT
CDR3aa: CASSRGGATGELFF

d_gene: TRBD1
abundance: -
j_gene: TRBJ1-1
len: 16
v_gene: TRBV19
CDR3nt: TGTGCCAGTAGTATGGACCGGGACAGGGCTTACACTGAAGCTTTCTTT
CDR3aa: CASSMDRDRAYTEAFF

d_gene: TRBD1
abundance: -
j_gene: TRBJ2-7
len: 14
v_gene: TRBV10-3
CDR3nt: TGTGCCATCAGTGACAGGGGACAGCCCTACGAGCAGTACTTC
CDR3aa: CAISDRGQPYEQYF

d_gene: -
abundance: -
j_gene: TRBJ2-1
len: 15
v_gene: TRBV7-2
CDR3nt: TGTGCCAGCAGCTTAGTGGGCAAATCCTACAATGAGCAGTTCTTC
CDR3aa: CASSLVGKSYNEQFF

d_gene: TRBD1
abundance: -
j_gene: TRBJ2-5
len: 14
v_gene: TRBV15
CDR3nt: TGTGCCACCAGCAGGGACAGGGGGCAAGAGACCCAGTACTTC
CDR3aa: CATSRDRGQETQYF

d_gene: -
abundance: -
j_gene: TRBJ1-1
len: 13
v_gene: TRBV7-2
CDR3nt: TGTGCCAGCAGCTTCCAGAAGAACACTGAAGCTTTCTTT
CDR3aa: CASSFQKNTEAFF

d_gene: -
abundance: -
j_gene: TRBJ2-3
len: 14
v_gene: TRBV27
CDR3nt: TGTGCCAGCAGTCTAGGAGGGAGCACAGATACGCAGTATTTT
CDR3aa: CASSLGGSTDTQYF

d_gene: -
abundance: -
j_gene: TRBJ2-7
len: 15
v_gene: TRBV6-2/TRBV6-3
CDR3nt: TGTGCCAGCAGTATACGGACACCAGCAAACTACGAGCAGTACTTC
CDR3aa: CASSIRTPANYEQYF

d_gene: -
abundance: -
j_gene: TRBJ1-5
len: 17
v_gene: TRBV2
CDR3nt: TGTGCCAGCAGGGGTGCCGGGGGGCGAGCAAGCAATCAGCCCCAGCATTTT
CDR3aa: CASRGAGGRASNQPQHF

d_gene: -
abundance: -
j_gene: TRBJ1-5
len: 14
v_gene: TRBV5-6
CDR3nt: TGTGCCAGCAGCCGTAGACGGGAGGGGCAGCCCCAGCATTTT
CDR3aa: CASSRRREGQPQHF

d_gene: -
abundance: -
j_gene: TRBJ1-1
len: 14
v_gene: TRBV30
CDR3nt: TGTGCCTGGAGTGTGGTCAGAACGAACACTGAAGCTTTCTTT
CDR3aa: CAWSVVRTNTEAFF

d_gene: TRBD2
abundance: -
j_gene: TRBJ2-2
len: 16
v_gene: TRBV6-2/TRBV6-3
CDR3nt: TGTGCCAGCAGTTATTCTAGCGGGGTGAACACCGGGGAGCTGTTTTTT
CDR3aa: CASSYSSGVNTGELFF

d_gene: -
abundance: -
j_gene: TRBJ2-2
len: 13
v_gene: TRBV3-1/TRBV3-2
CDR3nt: TGTGCCAGCAGCCCCGGGGTAACCGGGGAGCTGTTTTTT
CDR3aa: CASSPGVTGELFF

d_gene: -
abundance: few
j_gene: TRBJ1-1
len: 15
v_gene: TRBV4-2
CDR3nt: TGTGCCAGCAGCCTTAACAGCGGACGGGGGACTGAAGCTTTCTTT
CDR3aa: CASSLNSGRGTEAFF

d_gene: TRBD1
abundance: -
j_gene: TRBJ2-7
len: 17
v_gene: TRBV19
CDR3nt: TGTGCCAGTAGTATTCAAAAGACTAACAGGGGATCCTACGAGCAGTACTTC
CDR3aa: CASSIQKTNRGSYEQYF

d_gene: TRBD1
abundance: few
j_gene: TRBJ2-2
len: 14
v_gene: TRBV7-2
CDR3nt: TGTGCCAGCAGCCCTGGACAGGTGGCCGGGGAGCTGTTTTTT
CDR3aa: CASSPGQVAGELFF

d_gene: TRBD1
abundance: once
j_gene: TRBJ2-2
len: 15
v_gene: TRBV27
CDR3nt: TGTGCCAGCAGGGGACAGGGGGCGAACACCGGGGAGCTGTTTTTT
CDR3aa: CASRGQGANTGELFF

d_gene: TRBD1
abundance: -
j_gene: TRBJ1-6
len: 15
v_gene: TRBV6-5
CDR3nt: TGTGCCAGCAGTTACTCGTGGGGACAGGGAATGCCCCTCCACTTT
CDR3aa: CASSYSWGQGMPLHF

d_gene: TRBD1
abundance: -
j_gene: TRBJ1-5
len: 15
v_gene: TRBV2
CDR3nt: TGTGCCAGCAGTGAAGGGGGACAGAGCAATCAGCCCCAGCATTTT
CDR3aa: CASSEGGQSNQPQHF

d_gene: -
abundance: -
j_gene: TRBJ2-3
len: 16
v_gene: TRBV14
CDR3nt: TGTGCCAGCAGCCAAGATCTCAGGGGTTCTACAGATACGCAGTATTTT
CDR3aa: CASSQDLRGSTDTQYF

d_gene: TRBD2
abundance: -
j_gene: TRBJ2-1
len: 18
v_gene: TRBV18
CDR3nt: TGTGCCAGCTCACCCGGGAAGAACGGGAGGGCCGGGTACAATGAGCAGTTCTTC
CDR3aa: CASSPGKNGRAGYNEQFF

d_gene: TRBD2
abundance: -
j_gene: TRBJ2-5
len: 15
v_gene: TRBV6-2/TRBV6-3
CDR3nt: TGTGCCAGCAGCCTCGGGAGGGGCCCAGAGGAGACCCAGTACTTC
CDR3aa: CASSLGRGPEETQYF

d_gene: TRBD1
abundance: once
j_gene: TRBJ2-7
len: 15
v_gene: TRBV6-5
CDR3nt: TGTGCCAGCAGTTACTCGACAGGGGTGAACTACGAGCAGTACTTC
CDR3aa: CASSYSTGVNYEQYF

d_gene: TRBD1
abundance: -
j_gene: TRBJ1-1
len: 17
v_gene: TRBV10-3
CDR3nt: TGTGCCATCAGGGAACCGGGACAGGGAATATCGAACACTGAAGCTTTCTTT
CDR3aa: CAIREPGQGISNTEAFF

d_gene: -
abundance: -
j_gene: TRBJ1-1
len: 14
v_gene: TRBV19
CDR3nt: TGTGCCAGTAGCACACCTAGGTGGGTCACTGAAGCTTTCTTT
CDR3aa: CASSTPRWVTEAFF

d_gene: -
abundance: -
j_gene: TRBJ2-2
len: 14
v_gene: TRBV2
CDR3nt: TGTGCCAGCAAGCCAATCGCGAACACCGGGGAGCTGTTTTTT
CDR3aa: CASKPIANTGELFF

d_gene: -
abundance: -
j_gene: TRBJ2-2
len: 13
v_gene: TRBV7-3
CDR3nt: TGTGCCAGCAGCTTAAAGAGCACCGGGGAGCTGTTTTTT
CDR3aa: CASSLKSTGELFF

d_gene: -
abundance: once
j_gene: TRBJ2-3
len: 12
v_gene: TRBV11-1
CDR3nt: TGTGCCAGCAGCCCACATCAAGATACGCAGTATTTT
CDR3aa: CASSPHQDTQYF

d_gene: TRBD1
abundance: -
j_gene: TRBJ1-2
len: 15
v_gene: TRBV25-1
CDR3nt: TGTGCCAGCAGTGACGCCGGGACAGGAAACAATGGCTACACCTTC
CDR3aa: CASSDAGTGNNGYTF

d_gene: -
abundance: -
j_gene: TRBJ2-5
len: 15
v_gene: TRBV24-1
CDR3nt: TGTGCCACCAGTGATCAGGTCCGGTCTCAAGAGACCCAGTACTTC
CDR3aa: CATSDQVRSQETQYF

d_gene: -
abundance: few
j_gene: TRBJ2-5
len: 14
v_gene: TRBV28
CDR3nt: TGTGCCAGCAGTCCCGGGACATACCAAGAGACCCAGTACTTC
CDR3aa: CASSPGTYQETQYF

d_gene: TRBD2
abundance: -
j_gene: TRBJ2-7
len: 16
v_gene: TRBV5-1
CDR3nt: TGCGCCAGCAGCTTGCAAGGAGCGGGAGGACTCTACGAGCAGTACTTC
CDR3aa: CASSLQGAGGLYEQYF

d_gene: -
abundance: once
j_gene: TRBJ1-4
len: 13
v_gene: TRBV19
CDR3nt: TGTGCCAGTAGTATCAGGGGCGGTGAAAAACTGTTTTTT
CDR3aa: CASSIRGGEKLFF

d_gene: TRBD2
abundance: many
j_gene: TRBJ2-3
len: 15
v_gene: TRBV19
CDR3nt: TGTGCCAGTAAAGGTAGCGGGGGCCACACAGATACGCAGTATTTT
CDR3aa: CASKGSGGHTDTQYF

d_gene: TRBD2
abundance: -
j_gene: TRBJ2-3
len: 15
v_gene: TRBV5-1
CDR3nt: TGCGCCAGCAGCTTGGCACTAGCGGGGGCAGATACGCAGTATTTT
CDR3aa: CASSLALAGADTQYF

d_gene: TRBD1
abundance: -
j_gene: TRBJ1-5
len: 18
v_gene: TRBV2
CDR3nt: TGTGCCAGCAGTGCAGGACGGACAGGACGTGATGGCAATCAGCCCCAGCATTTT
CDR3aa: CASSAGRTGRDGNQPQHF

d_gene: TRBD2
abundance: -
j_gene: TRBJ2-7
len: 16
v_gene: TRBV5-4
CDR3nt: TGTGCCAGCAGCTTGGCCTCGGCTAGCGGGGGATACGAGCAGTACTTC
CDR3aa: CASSLASASGGYEQYF

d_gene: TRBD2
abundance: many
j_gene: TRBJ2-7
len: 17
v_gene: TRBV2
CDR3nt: TGTGCCAGCAGGACTCCCCCGTCCGGCGGGAGACTTTACGAGCAGTACTTC
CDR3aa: CASRTPPSGGRLYEQYF

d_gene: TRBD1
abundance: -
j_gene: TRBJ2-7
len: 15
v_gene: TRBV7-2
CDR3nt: TGTGCCAGCAGCCCGGTAACAGGGGGTAGTTCCGAGCAGTACTTC
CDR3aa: CASSPVTGGSSEQYF

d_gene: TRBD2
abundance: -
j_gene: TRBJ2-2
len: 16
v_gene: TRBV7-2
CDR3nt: TGTGCCAGCAGCTTAGCCGGGACTAGCGGAACCGGGGAGCTGTTTTTT
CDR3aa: CASSLAGTSGTGELFF

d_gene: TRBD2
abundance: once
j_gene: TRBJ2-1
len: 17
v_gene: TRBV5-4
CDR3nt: TGTGCCAGCAGCTCCTCAAAGCGGGGGGCCTCCTACAATGAGCAGTTCTTC
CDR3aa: CASSSSKRGASYNEQFF